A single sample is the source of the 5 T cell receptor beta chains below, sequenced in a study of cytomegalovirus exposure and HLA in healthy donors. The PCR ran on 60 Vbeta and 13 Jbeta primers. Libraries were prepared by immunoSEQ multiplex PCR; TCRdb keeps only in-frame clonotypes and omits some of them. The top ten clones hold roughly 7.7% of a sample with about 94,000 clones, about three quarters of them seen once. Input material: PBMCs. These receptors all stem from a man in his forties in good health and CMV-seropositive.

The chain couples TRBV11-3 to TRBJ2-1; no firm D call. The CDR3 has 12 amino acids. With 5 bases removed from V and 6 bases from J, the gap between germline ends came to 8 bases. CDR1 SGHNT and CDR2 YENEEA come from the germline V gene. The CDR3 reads CASSGSRNEQFF. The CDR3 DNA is TGTGCCAGCAGCGGTAGTCGCAATGAGCAGTTCTTC. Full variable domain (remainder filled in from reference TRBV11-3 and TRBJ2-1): EAGVVQSPRYKIIEKKQPVAFWCNPISGHNTLYWYLQNLGQGPELLIRYENEEAVDDSQLPKDRFSAERLKGVDSTLKIQPAELGDSAVYLCASSGSRNEQFFGPGTRLTVL.

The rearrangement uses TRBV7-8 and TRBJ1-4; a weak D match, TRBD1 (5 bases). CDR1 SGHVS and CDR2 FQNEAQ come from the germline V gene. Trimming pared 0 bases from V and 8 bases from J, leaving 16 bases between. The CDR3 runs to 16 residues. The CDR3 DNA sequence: TGTGCCAGCAGCTTAGCGTGGGCAGGGAGGCAAGAAAAACTGTTTTTT. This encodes CASSLAWAGRQEKLFF.

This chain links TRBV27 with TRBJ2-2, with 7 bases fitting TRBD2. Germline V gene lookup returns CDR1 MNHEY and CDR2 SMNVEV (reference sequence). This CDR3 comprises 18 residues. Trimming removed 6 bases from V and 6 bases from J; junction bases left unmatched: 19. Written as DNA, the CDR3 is TGTGCCAGCAGCCAGAACTTCCGGGGCGGGAGAATAGCCGGGGAGCTGTTTTTT. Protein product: CASSQNFRGGRIAGELFF.

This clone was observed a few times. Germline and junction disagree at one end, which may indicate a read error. CDR3: CASTRGQGAQETQYF. In nucleotides, the CDR3 is TGTGCTAGCACACGGGGACAGGGGGCTCAAGAGACCCAGTACTTC. The chain couples TRBV7-7 to TRBJ2-5, with 12 positions matching TRBD1. The germline V gene has CDR1 SSHAT and CDR2 FNYEAQ (reference sequence). CDR3 size: 15 residues.

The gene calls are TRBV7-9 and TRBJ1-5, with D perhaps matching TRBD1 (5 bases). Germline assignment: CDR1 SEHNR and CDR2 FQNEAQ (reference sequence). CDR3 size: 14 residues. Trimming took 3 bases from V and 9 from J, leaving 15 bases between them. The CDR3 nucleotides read TGTGCCAGCAGCTTCCATCGTCAAGGGGCGCCCCAGCATTTT. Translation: CASSFHRQGAPQHF.